This T cell receptor beta chain was identified during a study of monozygotic twins with inflammatory bowel disease. The CDR3 loop spans 12 amino acids. Germline CDR1 and CDR2: DFQATT and SNEGSKA (reference sequence). For each CDR3 protein, TCRdb gives one entry from its re-call of the 5' RACE reads, without DNA. The sample has some 90,000 distinct CDR3 sequences. The sample taken for sequencing was blood. This sequence originates from a human donor with ulcerative colitis or Crohn's disease, or a healthy co-twin of an affected twin (not recorded which). The chain employs TRBV20-1 and TRBJ2-7. The CDR3 region is CSAKTSIYEQYF.